Listed here is a single T cell receptor (beta chain). This clonotype was detected only a few times. Its antigen is unknown. Base qualities are not provided; no much larger clone lies one nucleotide away. The CDR3 spans 16 residues, from the cysteine through the phenylalanine. Only CDR3 DNA is held: 48 bases, read in frame from base 1. Between the V and J ends, shortened by 0 bases and 3 bases respectively, the junction contains 13 bases. The germline V gene yields LGHNA for CDR1 and YNFKEQ for CDR2. This sample is drawn from a study of T-cell reconstitution after alpha-beta-depleted transplantation in children listed by TCRdb under 2016. Describing the broader study: Using TCR repertoire profiling, the study followed T-cell immune reconstitution in a quantitative way in children after TCRalphabeta/CD19-depleted allogeneic hematopoietic cell transplantation.

Overall study outcomes, separate from this receptor: The high TCRbeta diversity at day 60 in some patients was ascribed to recipient T cells and intrathymic progenitors that had survived conditioning. About two months after transplant, the apparently early recovery of alphabetaT-cell counts reportedly depended on just several hundred clones that had expanded rapidly and came from non-depleted graft cells. The frequencies of hyperexpanded clones fell over the following months, and after one year, T-cell counts and TCRbeta diversity were mostly attributed to newly produced T cells.

The treatment or condition label for this specimen denotes: allogeneic hematopoietic cell transplantation with graft depleted of TCRalphabeta T cells and CD19 B cells. TCRalphabeta/CD19-depleted allogeneic hematopoietic cell grafts were given to the transplant recipients, all of whom were children. The receptor library was made with PCR. Instrument on record: Illumina HiSeq 2500. TCR libraries were prepared with molecular barcoding, using unique molecular identifiers to normalize TCRbeta repertoire quantification. The raw public reads went through TCRdb reprocessing: fastp at Q25, MiXCR clone calling, in-frame beta chains kept. A single entry per CDR3 protein holds the most common genes and DNA from its merged rows. This sample comprises around 800,000 distinct CDR3 sequences, 16% of them detected only once. Jointly, the top ten make up approximately 5% of the sample.

The clonotype was recovered from a male patient aged 10 to 17 who had a stem cell transplant for acute lymphoblastic leukemia, so the T cells may come from the graft donor. The chain is assembled from TRBV4-2 and TRBJ2-3; tentative D gene TRBD2, with 6 bases matching. The sample was PBMCs, mostly from graft donor cells, taken 360 days after TCRalphabeta/CD19-depleted stem cell transplant. The sequence in DNA is TGTGCCAGCAGCCAAGATCGAGGGCTAGCGACAGATACGCAGTATTTT. Translated, this is CASSQDRGLATDTQYF.